This TCR beta chain was captured in a study of neurological immune-mediated disorders. TCRdb recomputed calls from the 5' RACE reads with MiXCR, one row per CDR3 protein. The sample carries some 49,000 distinct CDR3 sequences, less than 15% recorded once. This clonotype was observed many times. The time point was: longitudinal time-point 2. The sample consisted of PBMCs. The sequence was collected from a male donor with HTLV-1-associated myelopathy (HAM/TSP).

CDR3 loop: CATSRELAGDNEQFF. CDR3 bases: TGTGCCACCAGCAGAGAGCTAGCGGGGGATAATGAGCAGTTCTTC. This chain uses TRBV15 with TRBJ2-1, with 10 bases identical to TRBD2. CDR1 and CDR2 (germline): LNHNV, YYDKDF (reference sequence). The J segment lost 7 bases and the V segment lost 0 bases, leaving 3 bases of the junction unmatched. The CDR3 sequence is 15 residues long.